Below, 16 T cell receptor beta chains from the same sample are listed, as sequenced in a study of blood T cell repertoires in COVID-19. Generated by immunoSEQ multiplex PCR, the TCRdb table keeps only in-frame clones and is missing some. This sample has about 320,000 clones, with 85% found just once. What was sequenced was PBMCs or T cells enriched from blood (not recorded which). These receptors all come from a woman in her twenties or thirties who had been exposed to COVID-19.

The chain joins TRBV24-1 to TRBJ2-7; 8 nucleotides agree with TRBD1. This CDR3 comprises 15 residues. The V segment lost 5 bases and the J segment 2 bases; nucleotides outside the gene matches: 7. The germline V gene has CDR1 KGHDR and CDR2 SFDVKD. DNA for the CDR3: TGTGCCACCAGTGCCACGGGACAGGCCGCCTACGAGCAGTACTTC. Residues: CATSATGQAAYEQYF.

The chain employs TRBV28 and TRBJ1-1; tentative D call: TRBD1 (6 bases). Trimming left V 10 bases short and J 3 bases short, with 15 bases between. This CDR3 spans 13 amino acids. In germline, CDR1 is MDHEN, CDR2 SYDVKM. CDR3 region: CATQGLGDTEAFF. In DNA, the CDR3 is TGTGCCACCCAGGGGTTGGGGGACACTGAAGCTTTCTTT.

The chain recombines TRBV4-2 with TRBJ1-4; D gene unclear. Germline V gene lookup returns CDR1 LGHNA and CDR2 YNFKEQ. CDR3 size: 14 residues. V shed 4 bases and J shed 6 bases, with 12 bases lying between them. The CDR3 DNA reads TGTGCCAGCAGCCCTGACCGGGGTGATGAAAAACTGTTTTTT. Translated: CASSPDRGDEKLFF.

The J gene is TRBJ2-3, the V gene TRBV4-3; 8 bases are shared with TRBD2. V trimming: 8 bases; J trimming: 6 bases; junction bases outside the gene matches: 10. The CDR3 loop spans 14 amino acids. CDR1 and CDR2 from the germline V gene are LGHNA and YSLEER. The chain's CDR3 is CASGFREGADTQYF. CDR3 DNA sequence: TGCGCCAGCGGGTTTCGGGAGGGAGCCGATACGCAGTATTTT.

The chain couples TRBV5-1 to TRBJ1-5, with D possibly matching TRBD1 (6 bases). The V and J ends lost 6 bases and 0 bases respectively, with 19 bases between them. The CDR3 runs 17 residues. Germline V gene lookup returns CDR1 SGHRS and CDR2 YFSETQ. The CDR3 DNA reads as TGCGCCAGCACGAAAATCTTGAACAGGGCTAGCAATCAGCCCCAGCATTTT. This gives the protein CASTKILNRASNQPQHF.

The chain has TRBV18 and TRBJ1-2; no clear D gene. The CDR3 length is 14 residues. With 5 bases removed from V and 0 bases from J, the gap between germline ends came to 10 bases. From germline, CDR1 is KGHSH and CDR2 LQKENI. CDR3 region: CASSGVVSNYGYTF. The CDR3 DNA reads as TGTGCCAGCTCAGGAGTAGTTTCTAACTATGGCTACACCTTC.

The V and J genes are TRBV6-1 and TRBJ1-4, with 9 positions matching TRBD1. Germline V lookup: CDR1 MNHNS, CDR2 SASEGT. Unmatched junction bases numbered 11, after V lost 3 bases and J lost 6 bases. The CDR3 length is 17 residues. In DNA, the CDR3 is TGTGCCAGCAGTGATCCGGGACAGGGATTTTGGGATGAAAAACTGTTTTTT. Translating gives CASSDPGQGFWDEKLFF.

The chain employs TRBV27 and TRBJ1-1; D is uncertain. V lost 6 bases and J lost 1, with 9 bases in between. The CDR3 extends over 13 amino acids. Germline lookup yields CDR1 MNHEY and CDR2 SMNVEV (reference sequence). The CDR3 here is CASRLPGNTEAFF. The CDR3 nucleotides are TGTGCCAGCAGACTCCCAGGGAACACTGAAGCTTTCTTT.

The chain recombines TRBV2 with TRBJ1-5, with 10 nucleotides matching TRBD1. The V and J ends lost 10 bases and 3 bases, in that order; junction bases with no gene match: 6. The CDR3 extends over 14 amino acids. CDR1 and CDR2 (germline): SNHLY, FYNNEI. The CDR3 sequence: CATRTGGINQPQHF. The DNA for the CDR3 is TGTGCCACCAGGACAGGGGGGATCAATCAGCCCCAGCATTTT.

V gene TRBV4-1 combines with J gene TRBJ1-3; TRBD1 matches at 8 bases. The germline CDR1 and CDR2 sequences are MGHRA and YSYEKL. V was clipped by 2 bases and J by 0 bases; unmatched bases: 9. CDR3 length equals 18 residues. DNA for the CDR3: TGCGCCAGCAGCCAATTAGCAGGACAGGGTTACTCTGGAAACACCATATATTTT. Its protein is CASSQLAGQGYSGNTIYF.

The V gene is TRBV6-5, the J gene TRBJ1-2; D gene ambiguous. The germline V gene encodes CDR1 MNHEY and CDR2 SVGAGI. The V and J ends lost 7 bases and 4 bases respectively, with 16 bases between them. The CDR3 is 14 residues long. CDR3 coding DNA: TGTGCCAGCAAAAGCCGAGGTCCCCGCTATGGCTACACCTTC. Its protein is CASKSRGPRYGYTF.

This chain joins TRBV28 and TRBJ2-7, with D possibly matching TRBD2 (5 bases). Trimming took 3 bases from V and 4 from J, leaving 7 bases between them. CDR3 length equals 12 residues. In germline, CDR1 is MDHEN, CDR2 SYDVKM. The CDR3 sequence: CASSFGEYEQYF. The CDR3 region has the DNA TGTGCCAGCAGTTTCGGGGAATACGAGCAGTACTTC.

The chain is built from TRBV7-2 and TRBJ1-3; D is perhaps TRBD1 (6 bases). CDR3 size: 16 residues. In germline, CDR1 is SGHTA, CDR2 FQGNSA. V was trimmed by 1 base and J by 4 bases, leaving 14 bases between them. The CDR3 region is CASSLEGRGPGNTIYF. CDR3 DNA: TGTGCCAGCAGCTTAGAGGGCAGGGGCCCCGGAAACACCATATATTTT.

This sequence joins TRBV7-8 and TRBJ2-5; 14 positions agree with TRBD2. The trim removed 3 bases at V and 1 base at J, leaving 7 bases unmatched. Germline assignment: CDR1 SGHVS and CDR2 FQNEAQ. The CDR3 has 18 amino acids. In DNA, the CDR3 is TGTGCCAGCAGCTTCCAGCCGGGACTAGCGGGAGTCCAAGAGACCCAGTACTTC. As protein: CASSFQPGLAGVQETQYF.

This clone was detected once. The chain couples TRBV29-1 to TRBJ1-5; D may be TRBD1 (6 bases). The CDR3 sequence is 12 residues long. V shed 7 bases and J shed 3 bases, with 10 bases lying between them. Germline V gives CDR1 SQVTM, CDR2 ANQGSEA. The CDR3 sequence: CSAGGYNQPQHF. CDR3 DNA sequence: TGCAGCGCGGGGGGCTACAATCAGCCCCAGCATTTT.

The chain recombines TRBV19 with TRBJ1-1, with TRBD1 matching over 7 bases. The length of the CDR3 is 14 residues. V dropped 3 bases and J dropped 5; count of bases not matched to a gene: 6. The germline CDR1 and CDR2 sequences are LNHDA and SQIVND (reference sequence). The CDR3 DNA follows: TGTGCCAGTAGTATGAGGGGGCCCGGAACTGAAGCTTTCTTT. The encoded protein is CASSMRGPGTEAFF. The full variable domain, in which reference TRBV19 and TRBJ1-1 provide the parts outside the CDR3, is DGGITQSPKYLFRKEGQNVTLSCEQNLNHDAMYWYRQDPGQGLRLIYYSQIVNDFQKGDIAEGYSVSREKKESFPLTVTSAQKNPTAFYLCASSMRGPGTEAFFGQGTRLTVV.